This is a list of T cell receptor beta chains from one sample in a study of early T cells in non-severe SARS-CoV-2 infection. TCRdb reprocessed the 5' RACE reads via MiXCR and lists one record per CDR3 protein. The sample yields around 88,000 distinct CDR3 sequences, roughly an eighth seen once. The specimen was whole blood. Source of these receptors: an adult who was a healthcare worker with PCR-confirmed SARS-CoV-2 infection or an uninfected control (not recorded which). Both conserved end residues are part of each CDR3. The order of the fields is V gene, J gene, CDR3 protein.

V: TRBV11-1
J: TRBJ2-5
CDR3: CASSLSSHQETQYF

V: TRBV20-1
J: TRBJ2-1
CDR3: CSARSTASYNEQFF

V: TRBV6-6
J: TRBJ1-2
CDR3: CASSLQGGYGYTF

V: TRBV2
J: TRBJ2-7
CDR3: CASTEIAGVNEQYF

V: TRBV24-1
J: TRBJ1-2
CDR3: CATSDWGQGSYGYTF

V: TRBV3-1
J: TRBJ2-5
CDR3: CASSRPTSAQETQYF

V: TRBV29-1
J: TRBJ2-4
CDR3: CSVVSRLDRGLSKNIQYF

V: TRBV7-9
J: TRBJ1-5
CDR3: CASSLGDSNQPQHF

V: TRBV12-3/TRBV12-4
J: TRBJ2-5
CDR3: CASSPRGGLGETQYF

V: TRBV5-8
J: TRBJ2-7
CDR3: CASSLGAAGTYEQYF

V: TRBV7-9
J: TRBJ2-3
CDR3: CASSFPGLAVVEDTQYF

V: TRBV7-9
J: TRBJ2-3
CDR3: CASSPSRSGQITDTQYF

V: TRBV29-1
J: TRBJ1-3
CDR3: CSVETGVDGNTIYF

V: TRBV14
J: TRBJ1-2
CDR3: CASSRAAKGGYTF

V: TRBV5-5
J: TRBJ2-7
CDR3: CASSRTLYEQYF

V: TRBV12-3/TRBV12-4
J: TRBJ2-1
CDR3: CASTLQTSGTNEQFF

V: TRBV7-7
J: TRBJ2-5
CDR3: CASSLTGTGEETQYF

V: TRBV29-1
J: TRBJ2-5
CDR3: CSVVTGGGETQYF

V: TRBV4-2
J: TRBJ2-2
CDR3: CASSQVGEGTGELFF

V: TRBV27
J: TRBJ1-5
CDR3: CASSLRGANQPQHF

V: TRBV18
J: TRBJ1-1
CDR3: CASSPQGTGAEAFF

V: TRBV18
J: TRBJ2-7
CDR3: CASSPGRYEQYF

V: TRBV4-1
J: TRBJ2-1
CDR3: CASSRPLQGASYNEQFF

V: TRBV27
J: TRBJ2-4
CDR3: CASSLSRDPKNIQYF

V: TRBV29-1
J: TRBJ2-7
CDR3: CSVVTYEQYF

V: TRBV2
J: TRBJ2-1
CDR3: CASKGLAGDWEQFF

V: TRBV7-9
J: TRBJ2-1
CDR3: CASNQAGRVRNEQFF